Below, 5 T cell receptor beta chains from the same sample are listed, as sequenced in a study of T cells in Graves' hyperthyroidism and ophthalmopathy. The investigators amplified TCR beta CDR3 regions from RNA transcripts. Using the HTBI primer set, a first-round RT-PCR was run on the TCR CDR3. TCRdb fed the multiplex PCR reads into MiXCR, producing one record per CDR3 protein. Here the sample spans about 640,000 distinct CDR3 sequences, less than 25% being singletons. The sequenced sample was blood. The receptors were gathered from a young man with Graves' ophthalmopathy.

The chain uses TRBV9 and TRBJ2-7; 9 positions match TRBD1. Germline CDR1 and CDR2: SGDLS and YYNGEE. Trimming cost V 0 bases and J 3 bases; bases outside gene matches: 4. The CDR3 is 15 residues long. The DNA of the CDR3 is TGTGCCAGCAGCGTAGAAGGGACAGGGCTCTACGAGCAGTACTTC. This sequence encodes CASSVEGTGLYEQYF.

This clonotype has at least ten counts. In DNA, the CDR3 is TGTGCCAGCAGTCCCGGACAGGGAAAAACCCCCTACGAGCAGTACTTC. This sequence encodes CASSPGQGKTPYEQYF. The chain uses TRBV12-3 or TRBV12-4 and TRBJ2-7, with 8 bases lining up with TRBD1. The CDR3 has 16 amino acids. Germline trimming cut 5 bases from V and 2 bases from J; bases unmatched to any gene: 11.

The chain carries TRBV2 and TRBJ2-3, with 9 bases identical to TRBD1. CDR3 length: 14 amino acids. The germline CDR1 and CDR2 sequences are SNHLY and FYNNEI. V lost 5 bases, J lost 7 bases, and 7 bases stayed unmatched. The CDR3 is CASSKQGAENTQYF. CDR3 in DNA: TGTGCCAGCAGTAAACAGGGGGCTGAAAATACGCAGTATTTT.

This clonotype has a handful of counts. The rearrangement links TRBV4-1 to TRBJ2-3; possibly TRBD2 for D (6 bases). V lost 1 base, J lost 2 bases, and 7 bases lay in between. There are 14 residues in the CDR3. Per the germline V gene, CDR1 is MGHRA and CDR2 is YSYEKL. The CDR3 is CASSQGLVTDTQYF. For the CDR3, the DNA is TGCGCCAGCAGCCAAGGACTAGTCACAGATACGCAGTATTTT.

The chain carries TRBV12-3 or TRBV12-4 and TRBJ2-2, with 8 bases lining up with TRBD2. CDR3 length: 14 residues. The V and J ends lost 6 bases and 6 bases, in that order; junction bases with no gene match: 6. In DNA, the CDR3 is TGTGCCAGCAGCCCGCGGGGGGTCCCCGGGGAGCTGTTTTTT. Protein: CASSPRGVPGELFF.